The clone carrying this T cell receptor (beta chain) was picked up a small number of times. The data are from a study of blood T cell repertoires in COVID-19. TCRdb keeps only in-frame clones here, not all; method: immunoSEQ multiplex PCR. The sample includes a few hundred thousand clones, less than 90% of them seen just once. This CDR3 has 19 residues. Per germline, CDR1 KGHDR and CDR2 SFDVKD. Germline trimming cut 1 base from V and 0 bases from J; bases unmatched to any gene: 12. Those who participated ranged in age from roughly 18 to 100 years and resided in roughly 26 US areas. This sequence originates from a woman aged 50 to 60 who had recovered from COVID-19. Sample: PBMCs or T cells enriched from blood (not recorded which). This chain uses TRBV24-1 with TRBJ1-1; 8 bases agree with TRBD1. The CDR3 bases are TGTGCCACCAGTGATTTCCCGACAGGGGAGGCAACCATGAACACTGAAGCTTTCTTT. This translates into CATSDFPTGEATMNTEAFF.